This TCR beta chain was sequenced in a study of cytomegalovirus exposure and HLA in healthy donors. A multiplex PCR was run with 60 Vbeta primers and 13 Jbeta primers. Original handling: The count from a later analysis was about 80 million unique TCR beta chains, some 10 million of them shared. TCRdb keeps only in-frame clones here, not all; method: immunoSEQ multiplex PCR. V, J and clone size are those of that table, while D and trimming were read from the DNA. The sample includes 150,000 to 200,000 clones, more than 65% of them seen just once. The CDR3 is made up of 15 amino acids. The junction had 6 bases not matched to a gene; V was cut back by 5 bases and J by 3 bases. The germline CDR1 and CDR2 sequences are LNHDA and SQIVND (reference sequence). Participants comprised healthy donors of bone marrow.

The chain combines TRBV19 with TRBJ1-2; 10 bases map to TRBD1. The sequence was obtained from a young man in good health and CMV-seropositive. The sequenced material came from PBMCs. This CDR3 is CASSFGQGVDYGYTF. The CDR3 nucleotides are TGTGCCAGTAGTTTCGGACAGGGGGTAGACTATGGCTACACCTTC.